This is a list of T cell receptor beta chains from one sample in a study of early T cells in non-severe SARS-CoV-2 infection. TCRdb redid the calling of the 5' RACE reads with MiXCR, one entry per CDR3 protein. Of about 73,000 distinct CDR3 sequences in the sample, roughly 15% were seen once. The sample taken for sequencing was whole blood. All receptors come from an adult who was a healthcare worker with PCR-confirmed SARS-CoV-2 infection or an uninfected control (not recorded which). Each CDR3 is given with its conserved first and last residue. D genes are given only for firm matches. Where a row states a size, it is once, few, many or the class of an expanded clone; other rows omit it.

>TRBV29-1|NA|TRBJ1-2|NA
TGCAGCGTTGAATTGGACGGAAACTATGGCTACACCTTC
CSVELDGNYGYTF
>TRBV7-2|NA|TRBJ1-4|NA
TGTGCCAGCAGCTTAGTAGTGTCTAATGAGAAACTGTTTTTT
CASSLVVSNEKLFF
>TRBV4-1|NA|TRBJ1-2|few
TGCGCCAGCAGCCAAGGATTCCTTACTAACTATGGCTACACCTTC
CASSQGFLTNYGYTF
>TRBV4-1|TRBD1|TRBJ2-3|NA
TGCGCCAGCAGCCAAGATCTAGACCCGCCCGGGACAGCCTACACAGATACGCAGTATTTT
CASSQDLDPPGTAYTDTQYF
>TRBV6-5|TRBD1|TRBJ2-7|few
TGTGCCAGCAGTTCCCAGACAGGGGGGGACTACGAGCAGTACTTC
CASSSQTGGDYEQYF
>TRBV11-3|NA|TRBJ2-3|NA
TGTGCCAGCAGCTTAACGGGGGACACAGATACGCAGTATTTT
CASSLTGDTDTQYF
>TRBV18|TRBD1|TRBJ2-2|many
TGTGCCAGCTCACCTCAGGGGGACCACGGGGAGCTGTTTTTT
CASSPQGDHGELFF
>TRBV6-6|TRBD2|TRBJ2-2|NA
TGTGCCAGCAGTACCCAGCGGGGGGCGAACACCGGGGAGCTGTTTTTT
CASSTQRGANTGELFF
>TRBV9|TRBD2|TRBJ2-2|NA
TGTGCCAGCAGCGAAAGCGGGGGGACGAACACCGGGGAGCTGTTTTTT
CASSESGGTNTGELFF
>TRBV12-3/TRBV12-4|NA|TRBJ1-1|few
TGTGCCAGCAGTTTTGGGCAGGGGAACACTGAAGCTTTCTTT
CASSFGQGNTEAFF
>TRBV12-3/TRBV12-4|NA|TRBJ2-1|few
TGTGCCATCGGGAGAAATGAGCAGTTCTTC
CAIGRNEQFF
>TRBV28|NA|TRBJ2-3|NA
TGTGCCAGCAGGGAGTTGGTTGCAGATACGCAGTATTTT
CASRELVADTQYF
>TRBV20-1|TRBD1|TRBJ1-1|many
TGCAGTGCTAGGGGGACAGGGGATATCGGTGAAGCTTTCTTT
CSARGTGDIGEAFF
>TRBV5-1|NA|TRBJ1-6|NA
TGCGCCAGCAGGTGGACGGGGACGGCCAACTCTAATTCACCCCTCCACTTT
CASRWTGTANSNSPLHF
>TRBV3-1|NA|TRBJ1-1|few
TGTGCCAGCAGCCAAGCCCCGACCACGAACACTGAAGCTTTCTTT
CASSQAPTTNTEAFF
>TRBV29-1|NA|TRBJ2-3|many
TGCAGCGTTGTAACGGGCACAGATACGCAGTATTTT
CSVVTGTDTQYF
>TRBV6-1|TRBD1|TRBJ1-6|few
TGTGCCAGCTCCGACAGGGGGAATTCACCCCTCCACTTT
CASSDRGNSPLHF
>TRBV18|NA|TRBJ2-4|NA
TGTGCCAGCTCATCACGCTGGACAGTAGCCAAAAACATTCAGTACTTC
CASSSRWTVAKNIQYF
>TRBV6-2/TRBV6-3|TRBD2|TRBJ2-5|few
TGTGCCAGCAGTTACGTGGCACGGGGTTCGGGGGGAGAGACCCAGTACTTC
CASSYVARGSGGETQYF
>TRBV3-1|NA|TRBJ2-7|few
TGTGCCAGCAGCCAGCGGCTCCCCTACGAGCAGTACTTC
CASSQRLPYEQYF
>TRBV12-3/TRBV12-4|TRBD1|TRBJ1-1|few
TGTGCCAGCAGTGTGGACAGGAGTAACACTGAAGCTTTCTTT
CASSVDRSNTEAFF
>TRBV6-1|TRBD1|TRBJ1-5|NA
TGTGCCAGCATAACAGGGGGCAATCAGCCCCAGCATTTT
CASITGGNQPQHF
>TRBV11-2|NA|TRBJ2-1|few
TGTGCCAGCACCTCAAGACCGTCCCCAGACAATGAGCAGTTCTTC
CASTSRPSPDNEQFF
>TRBV7-9|TRBD2|TRBJ2-1|few
TGTGCCAGCAGCATGACCGGGACTAGCGCCTCCTCCTACAATGAGCAGTTCTTC
CASSMTGTSASSYNEQFF
>TRBV29-1|NA|TRBJ1-4|once
TGCAGCGTCCCCTTGGTGGGGTATGAAAAACTGTTTTTT
CSVPLVGYEKLFF
>TRBV29-1|NA|TRBJ1-3|many
TGCAGCGTTGACTCTGGAAACACCATATATTTT
CSVDSGNTIYF
>TRBV7-7|NA|TRBJ2-1|NA
TGTGCCAGCAGCTTAGCGGGCAGGGAGAATGAGCAGTTCTTC
CASSLAGRENEQFF
>TRBV7-9|NA|TRBJ2-7|few
TGTGCCAGCAGCTTCACAGGGAACTACGAGCAGTACTTC
CASSFTGNYEQYF
>TRBV28|NA|TRBJ2-2|many
TGTGCCAGCAGTCCCGGGGGATACACCGGGGAGCTGTTTTTT
CASSPGGYTGELFF
>TRBV10-2|TRBD1|TRBJ1-1|few
TGCGCCAGCAGTGAGAGAGGACAGGGGGCTGCTGAAGCTTTCTTT
CASSERGQGAAEAFF
>TRBV5-1|TRBD1|TRBJ1-1|few
TGCGCCAGCAGCTTGAGGCCAGGGGGCGGCTCTGAAGCTTTCTTT
CASSLRPGGGSEAFF
>TRBV9|TRBD1|TRBJ2-1|few
TGTGCCAGCAGCGCCGACAGGGAATTCTACAATGAGCAGTTCTTC
CASSADREFYNEQFF
>TRBV5-5|NA|TRBJ2-7|NA
TGTGTCAGCAGCCAGCAGGCAGCAGGGATTGCCGAGCAGTACTTC
CVSSQQAAGIAEQYF
>TRBV29-1|NA|TRBJ2-1|few
TGCAGCGTTGAATCTGCGGGGAGTGAGCAGTTCTTC
CSVESAGSEQFF
>TRBV28|NA|TRBJ2-1|few
TGTGCCAGCAGTTTTCCGGCAGGGCGTTATGAGCAGTTCTTC
CASSFPAGRYEQFF
>TRBV7-2|NA|TRBJ2-3|NA
TGTGCCAGCAGGCGTGCGGCGGGACGAATGACAGATACGCAGTATTTT
CASRRAAGRMTDTQYF
>TRBV2|NA|TRBJ1-2|NA
TGTGCCAGCAGTGCGGGGAGCCCGGACTACACCTTC
CASSAGSPDYTF
>TRBV7-6|NA|TRBJ2-2|NA
TGTGCCAGCAGCCGGACAGTAGGCACCGGGGAGCTGTTTTTT
CASSRTVGTGELFF
>TRBV7-2|NA|TRBJ1-1|NA
TGTGCCAGCAGCTTCCGACAGAACACTGAAGCTTTCTTT
CASSFRQNTEAFF
>TRBV10-2|NA|TRBJ1-5|many
TGCGCCAGCGACGAAGGGTATAGCAATCAGCCCCAGCATTTT
CASDEGYSNQPQHF
>TRBV6-5|NA|TRBJ2-6|NA
TGTGCCAGCAGCTTACAGTCCTCTGGGGCCAACGTCCTGACTTTC
CASSLQSSGANVLTF
>TRBV18|NA|TRBJ1-2|many
TGTGCCAGCTCACCAGTACTGGTTTATGAAGGCTACACCTTC
CASSPVLVYEGYTF
>TRBV18|NA|TRBJ1-1|NA
TGTGCCAGCTCACCACAGACCCCGAACACTGAAGCTTTCTTT
CASSPQTPNTEAFF
>TRBV5-4|NA|TRBJ2-1|many
TGTGCCAGCAGCTTAGGTGACCTCTCCTACAATGAGCAGTTCTTC
CASSLGDLSYNEQFF
>TRBV14|NA|TRBJ1-1|NA
TGTGCCAGCAGCCAGATGCGCGGGACCCACGCTGACACTGAAGCTTTCTTT
CASSQMRGTHADTEAFF
>TRBV13|NA|TRBJ2-5|few
TGTGCCAGCAGCTTACGCCCGGGGCGGGGAGAGACCCAGTACTTC
CASSLRPGRGETQYF
>TRBV29-1|NA|TRBJ1-1|many
TGCAGCGTTGAAGATATTGTCCCAGGGTCCACTGAAGCTTTCTTT
CSVEDIVPGSTEAFF
>TRBV12-3/TRBV12-4|NA|TRBJ1-3|many
TGTGCCAGCAGTTTGGCCGGCAGCTCTGGAAACACCATATATTTT
CASSLAGSSGNTIYF